In this sample, the clone carrying this T cell receptor beta chain turned up many times. The antigen is undetermined. This sample was included in a study of human T cells and chemical hapten exposure. Study-level background: Slight differences in pooled library volume were the main source of varying TCR yields across samples. Study-level points and caveats: Counts of expanded TCRs at PT1 were positively correlated with patch test score.

MiXCR was run by TCRdb on the RACE reads, yielding one entry per CDR3 protein. In the table there are about 360,000 distinct CDR3 sequences, around 7% of which are singletons. Regarding time point: patch test 1, 2 weeks after DPC sensitization. Treatment of the sample: therapeutic diphenylcyclopropenone sensitization with weekly scalp DPC. Each patch-test visit's blood sample preceded patch application. This CDR3 has 12 residues. In germline, CDR1 is MNHEY, CDR2 SMNVEV (reference sequence). The V gene lost 0 bases and the J gene lost 8 bases, with 6 bases spanning the gap. The sequence derives from a woman aged 18 to 35 with alopecia areata. Some clones in this sample may be carry-over from other donors' samples. The source was whole blood, collected in connection with sensitization to the hapten diphenylcyclopropenone (DPC). The rearrangement uses TRBV27 and TRBJ2-3; D is ambiguous. As DNA, the CDR3 is TGTGCCAGCAGTTTATCACCGGGTACGCAGTATTTT. Its protein is CASSLSPGTQYF.